This TCR beta chain was observed in a study of T cells in localized non-small cell lung cancer (dated by TCRdb to the early 2020s). At the level of the whole study: The study analyzed T cell repertoires of 236 early-stage NSCLC patients, comparing tumors and uninvolved tumor-adjacent lungs. The cohort comprised 236 treatment-naïve NSCLC patients with resected, localized lung tumors. Of the NSCLC patients, 129 were male and around 99 were female, and the mean age was approximately 66 years. Paper-wide results and their limitations: Longer overall survival was associated with higher blood T cell density, whereas shorter survival was associated with higher adjacent-lung clonality. Because of the exploratory design, TCR variables were selected using unadjusted p-values without false-discovery rate correction. A median of around 50 of the top 100 tumor clones turned up in the paired uninvolved adjacent lung, and under 30 of those clones also ranked among the top 100 of that same adjacent lung. Because multi-region tumor sequencing was not done, intratumor heterogeneity could not be ruled out. Uninvolved tumor-adjacent lung showed the highest T cell clonality, higher than tumor, which suggests more focused antigenic responses in the uninvolved tumor-adjacent lung.

Comment on this clone: Its antigen specificity is not known. Per-base qualities were not stored, and no clone one base away is much larger.

Reading the germline V gene gives CDR1 MRHNA and CDR2 SNTAGT. V is cut by 5 bases and J by 6 bases, and the space between the germline ends is 16 bases. From cysteine to phenylalanine, the CDR3 is 14 amino acids long. This entry keeps only the CDR3 DNA: 42 bases, framed from base 1. TCR beta CDR3 regions were sequenced from DNA using the immunoSEQ Assay. On the study's bioinformatics: To compute T cell density, TCR beta template counts were normalized to usable DNA, which was estimated by amplifying housekeeping genes. Richness was estimated with the preseqR package, extrapolating to 400,000 templates for PBMC samples and 120,000 templates for tissue samples. Clonality was defined as one minus Pielou's evenness. Differential abundance testing on productive amino-acid clonotypes, with a minimum total count of 5 and an alpha of 0.1, was used to identify tissue-enriched TCRs. The Jaccard Index and the Morisita Overlap Index were used to quantify repertoire overlap between compartments. GLIPH grouped TCR beta CDR3s together with public tetramer-defined viral CDR3s, and a viral motif had to include at least three viral sequences and show V-gene enrichment. TCRdb took over this immuneACCESS table, retaining in-frame rearrangements with V and J assigned. Such tables are incomplete; in checked studies, under half of the missing clones stem from an unresolved V gene, and the remainder is unexplained. That table gives V, J and clone size, and the DNA gave D and trimming. The sample yields 20,000 to 30,000 clones; about 90% were counted once. Of the sample, about 29% is held by the ten largest clones.

At diagnosis, tumor, uninvolved tumor-adjacent lung and peripheral blood were collected and then preserved as a mix of FFPE and fresh-frozen material. For TCR repertoire profiling, blood samples were analyzed as peripheral blood mononuclear cells. Recombination joined TRBV6-4 with TRBJ1-2; a weak D assignment points to TRBD1 (6 bases agree). This sequence was found in a male donor aged 60 or over with stage I squamous cell lung carcinoma. Here the sequenced sample was peripheral blood, taken before any cancer treatment. CDR3 protein: CASSSWTTGHGYTF. The DNA sequence is as follows: TGTGCCAGCAGTTCATGGACCACAGGGCATGGCTACACCTTC.